This T cell receptor (beta chain) appears in the sequencing data of a study of blood T cells in healthy people across ages. This clonotype was observed a handful of times. At one of its ends the junction is not consistent with the germline gene, which may arise from a read error. The CDR3 contains 18 residues. From germline, CDR1 is SGHKS and CDR2 YYEKEE (reference sequence). The second PCR ran about 6 to 11 cycles with a sample-barcoded 5' primer and J-beta primers. TCRdb re-called the 5' RACE reads with MiXCR, one entry per CDR3 protein. Among some 1.7 million distinct CDR3 sequences listed, 28% were seen once.

V and J are TRBV5-5 and TRBJ1-2, with 12 bases matching TRBD1. The sequencing sample was made of blood. The receptor's source is a woman aged 25 to 39 in good health. CDR3 amino acids: CASTLAPGTGGAGYGYTF. The CDR3 bases are TGTGCCAGCACCTTGGCCCCTGGGACAGGGGGCGCAGGCTATGGCTACACCTTC.